The clone carrying this TCR beta chain was counted only a few times. The data originate from a study of blood T cell repertoires in COVID-19. Study summary: Material from acute and convalescent COVID-19 was sourced from the United States, Italy and Spain. T cells, B-cell-depleted T cells, or PBMCs supplied cDNA or gDNA.

Authors' analysis steps: Nucleated cell number was recorded as an estimate derived from reference gene primer amplification. Profiling relied on immunoSEQ multiplex PCR, and the TCRdb table lists in-frame clones only, not all of them. V and J calls plus clone size are reproduced from that table; the DNA served to infer D and trimming. The sample has 150,000 or so clones; around 80% are singletons. The CDR3 runs to 15 residues. Trimming removed 4 bases from V and 3 bases from J, with 15 bases in between. The J gene is TRBJ2-5, the V gene TRBV23-1; D not certain. TRBV23-1 carries the ORF label, with uncertain function. The sequenced sample was peripheral blood. This receptor was identified in a woman older than 75 with active or convalescent COVID-19. CDR3 amino acids: CASSRGLRKKETQYF. The DNA for the CDR3 is TGCGCCAGCAGTCGTGGGCTGCGAAAAAAAGAGACCCAGTACTTC.